Listed below are T cell receptor beta chains from one sample, sequenced in a study of blood T cells in healthy people across ages. TCRdb reprocessed the 5' RACE reads with MiXCR, giving one entry per CDR3 protein. The sample has some 550,000 distinct CDR3 sequences; about 45% are singletons. Sequenced: blood. Receptor source: an elderly man in good health. The CDR3 runs from the conserved cysteine through the conserved F or W. D genes are given only for firm matches. The size of a clone is reported for some rows only, either as once, few or many, or as a class for expanded clones.

V: TRBV6-5
J: TRBJ1-2
D: NA
size: many
CDR3: CASRSSPSPLGYGYTF
DNA: TGTGCCAGCAGATCATCACCCTCCCCGCTTGGCTATGGCTACACCTTC

V: TRBV7-2
J: TRBJ2-5
D: NA
size: few
CDR3: CASSFGTQRTQYF
DNA: TGTGCCAGCAGCTTTGGGACCCAGCGGACCCAGTACTTC

V: TRBV27
J: TRBJ2-7
D: NA
size: NA
CDR3: CASSTLQGYEQYF
DNA: TGTGCCAGCAGTACCCTCCAGGGCTACGAGCAGTACTTC

V: TRBV11-3
J: TRBJ2-3
D: NA
size: NA
CDR3: CASSNRDGVQYF
DNA: TGTGCCAGCAGCAACCGGGACGGAGTACAGTATTTT

V: TRBV6-6
J: TRBJ2-1
D: TRBD2
size: NA
CDR3: CASSYQGLGYNEQFF
DNA: TGTGCCAGCAGTTACCAAGGACTAGGATACAATGAGCAGTTCTTC

V: TRBV6-5
J: TRBJ2-7
D: NA
size: many
CDR3: CASSRGLSITYEQYF
DNA: TGTGCCAGCAGTAGAGGACTTTCGATTACCTACGAGCAGTACTTC

V: TRBV29-1
J: TRBJ2-1
D: NA
size: NA
CDR3: CSVEKGSVYNEQFF
DNA: TGCAGCGTTGAAAAAGGGAGCGTCTACAATGAGCAGTTCTTC

V: TRBV11-2
J: TRBJ2-1
D: NA
size: NA
CDR3: CASSHSYNEQFF
DNA: TGTGCCAGCAGCCACTCCTACAATGAGCAGTTCTTC

V: TRBV29-1
J: TRBJ2-1
D: NA
size: NA
CDR3: CSVRNDRYNEQFF
DNA: TGCAGCGTTCGGAACGATCGCTACAATGAGCAGTTCTTC

V: TRBV20-1
J: TRBJ2-7
D: NA
size: NA
CDR3: CSARDPSLAGLIYEQYF
DNA: TGCAGTGCTAGAGACCCCTCGCTAGCAGGCCTGATCTACGAGCAGTACTTC

V: TRBV12-3/TRBV12-4
J: TRBJ2-1
D: NA
size: NA
CDR3: CASSFGVYNEQFF
DNA: TGTGCCAGCAGTTTTGGAGTTTACAATGAGCAGTTCTTC

V: TRBV27
J: TRBJ2-4
D: TRBD2
size: NA
CDR3: CASISTPGLGGEQYF
DNA: TGTGCCAGCATTTCGACGCCGGGACTAGGGGGTGAGCAGTACTTC

V: TRBV29-1
J: TRBJ2-1
D: NA
size: NA
CDR3: CSVDRGNEQFF
DNA: TGCAGCGTTGATAGGGGAAATGAGCAGTTCTTC

V: TRBV7-2
J: TRBJ2-5
D: TRBD2
size: NA
CDR3: CASSLAGRGAWNEQYF
DNA: TGTGCCAGCAGCTTAGCGGGGCGGGGGGCGTGGAATGAGCAGTACTTC

V: TRBV12-3/TRBV12-4
J: TRBJ1-2
D: NA
size: NA
CDR3: CASSGEAGKYGYTF
DNA: TGTGCCAGCAGTGGGGAGGCGGGGAAATATGGCTACACCTTC

V: TRBV11-2
J: TRBJ2-1
D: NA
size: NA
CDR3: CASSSGRRYNEQFF
DNA: TGTGCCAGCAGCTCGGGACGCCGATACAATGAGCAGTTCTTC

V: TRBV7-2
J: TRBJ2-7
D: TRBD2
size: NA
CDR3: CASSLVSGRDYEQYF
DNA: TGTGCCAGCAGCTTAGTAAGCGGGAGGGACTACGAGCAGTACTTC

V: TRBV4-1
J: TRBJ2-2
D: TRBD2
size: few
CDR3: CASSQERAGVTGELFF
DNA: TGCGCCAGCAGCCAAGAGAGAGCGGGGGTTACCGGGGAGCTGTTTTTT

V: TRBV20-1
J: TRBJ1-4
D: TRBD1
size: NA
CDR3: CSAREGQVVREKLFF
DNA: TGCAGTGCTAGAGAGGGACAGGTAGTAAGGGAAAAACTGTTTTTT

V: TRBV4-2
J: TRBJ1-2
D: TRBD1
size: few
CDR3: CASSRGTGVSNYGYTF
DNA: TGTGCCAGCAGCCGAGGGACAGGGGTTTCGAACTATGGCTACACCTTC

V: TRBV6-1
J: TRBJ1-1
D: NA
size: NA
CDR3: CASSEVGRAFF
DNA: TGTGCCAGCAGTGAAGTTGGGCGGGCTTTCTTT

V: TRBV6-2/TRBV6-3
J: TRBJ2-5
D: NA
size: NA
CDR3: CASSLQRQETQYF
DNA: TGTGCCAGCAGTCTCCAGAGACAAGAGACCCAGTACTTC

V: TRBV7-6
J: TRBJ1-6
D: NA
size: NA
CDR3: CASNRGGTSSYNSPLHF
DNA: TGTGCCAGCAACCGAGGGGGAACCAGCTCCTATAATTCACCCCTCCACTTT

V: TRBV15
J: TRBJ2-3
D: TRBD2
size: few
CDR3: CATSRPGGDTQYF
DNA: TGTGCCACCAGCAGACCGGGGGGGGATACGCAGTATTTT

V: TRBV6-2/TRBV6-3
J: TRBJ2-1
D: TRBD2
size: NA
CDR3: CASSSSSGGRNEQFF
DNA: TGTGCCAGCAGTTCCTCTAGCGGGGGTCGCAATGAGCAGTTCTTC

V: TRBV7-6
J: TRBJ2-1
D: TRBD2
size: many
CDR3: CASSLVRRGGRYNEQFF
DNA: TGTGCCAGCAGCTTAGTTCGGCGGGGGGGCCGGTACAATGAGCAGTTCTTC

V: TRBV10-3
J: TRBJ2-7
D: NA
size: NA
CDR3: CAISEVRQGHHEQYF
DNA: TGTGCCATCAGTGAGGTAAGGCAGGGTCATCACGAGCAGTACTTC

V: TRBV20-1
J: TRBJ2-3
D: TRBD1
size: NA
CDR3: CSASRQGGTDTQYF
DNA: TGCAGTGCTAGTCGACAGGGGGGCACAGATACGCAGTATTTT

V: TRBV29-1
J: TRBJ2-3
D: NA
size: many
CDR3: CSVASTDTQYF
DNA: TGCAGCGTTGCTAGCACAGATACGCAGTATTTT

V: TRBV7-2
J: TRBJ2-3
D: NA
size: few
CDR3: CASSPRTSPQWDTQYF
DNA: TGTGCCAGCAGCCCCAGGACCTCCCCCCAGTGGGATACGCAGTATTTT

V: TRBV7-2
J: TRBJ1-1
D: NA
size: NA
CDR3: CASSLGGSTEAFF
DNA: TGCGCCAGCAGCTTGGGGGGTAGCACTGAAGCTTTCTTT

V: TRBV20-1
J: TRBJ2-3
D: NA
size: NA
CDR3: CSASPSSSTDTQYF
DNA: TGCAGTGCTAGCCCGAGCTCTAGCACAGATACGCAGTATTTT

V: TRBV9
J: TRBJ2-2
D: NA
size: NA
CDR3: CASSALDRPTGELFF
DNA: TGTGCCAGCAGCGCCCTGGACAGACCCACCGGGGAGCTGTTTTTT